Here is one TCR beta chain with its context. Its antigen is currently unknown. The sample belongs to a study of response to subunit inactivated influenza vaccine. Study-wide findings and caveats: Authors proposed each seasonal influenza vaccination draws in few new T cells.

The CDR3 runs 15 residues. V gave up 0 bases and J gave up 3 bases, with 13 bases separating them. The germline V gene encodes CDR1 SGHRS and CDR2 YFSETQ. One entry per CDR3 protein results from TCRdb running MiXCR on the RT-PCR reads. The sample consists of 800,000 or so distinct CDR3 sequences, around 20% of them appearing once. This rearrangement joins TRBV5-1 to TRBJ2-7, with D possibly TRBD2 on 5 matching bases. The starting material was PBMCs from blood, obtained more than 4 days after vaccination. The TCR sequence derives from a man between 50 and 59 years old who received an inactivated influenza vaccine. The CDR3 is CASSLAEGFNYEQYF. As DNA, the CDR3 is TGCGCCAGCAGCTTGGCCGAGGGATTTAACTACGAGCAGTACTTC.